This T cell receptor beta chain originates from a study of blood T cell repertoires in COVID-19. Study at large: The United States, Italy and Spain were the sources of the acute and convalescent COVID-19 samples.

Per the original methods: Estimation of nucleated cell counts relied on the amplification of reference gene primers. Method: immunoSEQ multiplex PCR; TCRdb's copy keeps in-frame clones and lacks some. That table supplies the V and J calls and clone size; D and trimming were determined from the DNA. The profile shows roughly 100,000 clones, 75% to 95% of them singletons. This clone has a handful of counts. The CDR3 is made up of 13 amino acids. Trimming took off 5 bases at V and 5 bases at J, with 13 bases between the two ends. Per germline, CDR1 SEHNR and CDR2 FQNEAQ (reference sequence). The source material was peripheral blood. The V call is TRBV7-9, the J call TRBJ2-7; perhaps TRBD1 as D (6 bases). The receptor was isolated from a woman in her fifties or sixties in a cohort sampled during active COVID-19. This chain's CDR3 is CASSPVDSHEQYF. The CDR3 bases are TGTGCCAGCAGCCCCGTGGACAGTCACGAGCAGTACTTC. The whole variable domain, filled in from reference TRBV7-9 and TRBJ2-7, reads DTGVSQNPRHKITKRGQNVTFRCDPISEHNRLYWYRQTLGQGPEFLTYFQNEAQLEKSRLLSDRFSAERPKGSFSTLEIQRTEQGDSAMYLCASSPVDSHEQYFGPGTRLTVT.